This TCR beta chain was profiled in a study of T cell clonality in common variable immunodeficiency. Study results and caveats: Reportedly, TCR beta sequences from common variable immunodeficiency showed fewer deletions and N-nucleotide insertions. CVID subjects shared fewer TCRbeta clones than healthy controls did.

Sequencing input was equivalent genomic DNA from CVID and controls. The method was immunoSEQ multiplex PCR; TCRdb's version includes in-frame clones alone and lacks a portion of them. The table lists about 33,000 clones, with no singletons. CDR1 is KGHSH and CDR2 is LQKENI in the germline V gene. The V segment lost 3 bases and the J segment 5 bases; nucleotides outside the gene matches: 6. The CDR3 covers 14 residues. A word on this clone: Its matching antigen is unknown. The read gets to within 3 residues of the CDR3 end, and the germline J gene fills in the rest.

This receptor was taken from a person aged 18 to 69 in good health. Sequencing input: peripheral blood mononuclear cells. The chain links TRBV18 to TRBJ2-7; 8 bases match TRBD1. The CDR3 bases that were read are TGTGCCAGCTCACCCCCGACAGGGGACCACGAG. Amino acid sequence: CASSPPTGDHE. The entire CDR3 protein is CASSPPTGDHEQYF.